Given below is one TCR beta chain in context. The same CDR3 also results from other DNA sequences found in this sample. The data were obtained in a study of blood T cell repertoires in COVID-19. V shed 5 bases and J 1 base; nucleotides not matched to a gene: 3. CDR1 is SEHNR and CDR2 is FQNEAQ in the germline V gene (reference sequence). CDR3 length: 15 amino acids. TCRdb's copy holds only in-frame clones and misses some; the assay was immunoSEQ multiplex PCR. The sample records a few hundred thousand clones, 86% being singletons. The chain has TRBV7-9 and TRBJ1-3; 9 bases map to TRBD1. Sequencing was performed on peripheral blood. This TCR derives from a man in his forties who had recovered from COVID-19. The CDR3 DNA is TGTGCCAGCAGCCCACAGGGGGCTTCTGGAAACACCATATATTTT. Translating gives CASSPQGASGNTIYF.